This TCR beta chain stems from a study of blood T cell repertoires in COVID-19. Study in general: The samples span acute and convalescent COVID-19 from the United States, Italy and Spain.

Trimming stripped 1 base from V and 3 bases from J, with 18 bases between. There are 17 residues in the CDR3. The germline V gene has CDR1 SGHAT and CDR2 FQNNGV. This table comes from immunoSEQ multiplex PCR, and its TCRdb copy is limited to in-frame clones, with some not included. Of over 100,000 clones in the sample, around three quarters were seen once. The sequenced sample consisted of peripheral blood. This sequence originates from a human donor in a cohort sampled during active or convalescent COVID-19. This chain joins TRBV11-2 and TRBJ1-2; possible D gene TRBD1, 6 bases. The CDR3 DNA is TGTGCCAGCAGCTTAGTTGGATGGGACAACTACTACTATGGCTACACCTTC. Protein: CASSLVGWDNYYYGYTF.